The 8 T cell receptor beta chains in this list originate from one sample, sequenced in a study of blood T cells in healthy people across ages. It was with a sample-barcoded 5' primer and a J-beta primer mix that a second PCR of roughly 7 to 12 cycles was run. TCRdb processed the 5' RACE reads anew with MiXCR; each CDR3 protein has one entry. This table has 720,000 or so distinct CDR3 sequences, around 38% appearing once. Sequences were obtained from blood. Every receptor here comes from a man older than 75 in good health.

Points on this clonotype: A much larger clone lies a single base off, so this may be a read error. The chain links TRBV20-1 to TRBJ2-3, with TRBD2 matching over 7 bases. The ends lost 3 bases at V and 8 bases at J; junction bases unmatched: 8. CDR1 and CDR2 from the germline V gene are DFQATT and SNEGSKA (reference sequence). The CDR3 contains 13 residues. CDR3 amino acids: CSARTTPGGTQYF. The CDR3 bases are TGCAGTGCTAGGACTACGCCGGGAGGTACGCAGTATTTT.

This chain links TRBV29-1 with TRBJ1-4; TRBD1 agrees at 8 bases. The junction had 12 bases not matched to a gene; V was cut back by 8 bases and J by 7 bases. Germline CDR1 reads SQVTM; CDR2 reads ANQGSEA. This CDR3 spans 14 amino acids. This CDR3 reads CSILAGTGREKLFF. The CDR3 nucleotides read TGCAGCATACTAGCCGGGACAGGTCGTGAAAAACTGTTTTTT.

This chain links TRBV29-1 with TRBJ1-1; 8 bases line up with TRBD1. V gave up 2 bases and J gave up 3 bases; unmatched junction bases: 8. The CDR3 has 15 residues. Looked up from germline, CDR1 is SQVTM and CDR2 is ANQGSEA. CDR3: CSVETGGGGHTEAFF. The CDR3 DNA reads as TGCAGCGTTGAAACAGGGGGAGGGGGCCACACTGAAGCTTTCTTT.

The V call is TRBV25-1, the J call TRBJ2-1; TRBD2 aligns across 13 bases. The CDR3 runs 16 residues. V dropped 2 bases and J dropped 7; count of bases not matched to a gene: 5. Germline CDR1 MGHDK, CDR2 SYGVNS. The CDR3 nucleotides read TGTGCCAGCAGTGAAAGTGTGACTAGCGGGAGGAATGAGCAGTTCTTC. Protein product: CASSESVTSGRNEQFF. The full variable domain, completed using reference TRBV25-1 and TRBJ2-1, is EADIYQTPRYLVIGTGKKITLECSQTMGHDKMYWYQQDPGMELHLIHYSYGVNSTEKGDLSSESTVSRIRTEHFPLTLESARPSHTSQYLCASSESVTSGRNEQFFGPGTRLTVL.

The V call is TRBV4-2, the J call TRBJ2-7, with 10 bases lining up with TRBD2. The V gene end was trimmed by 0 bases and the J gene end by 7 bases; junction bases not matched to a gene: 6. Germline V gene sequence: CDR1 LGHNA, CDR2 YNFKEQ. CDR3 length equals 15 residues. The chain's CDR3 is CASSQEAGGPSEQYF. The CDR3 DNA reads TGTGCCAGCAGCCAAGAAGCGGGGGGGCCGAGTGAGCAGTACTTC.

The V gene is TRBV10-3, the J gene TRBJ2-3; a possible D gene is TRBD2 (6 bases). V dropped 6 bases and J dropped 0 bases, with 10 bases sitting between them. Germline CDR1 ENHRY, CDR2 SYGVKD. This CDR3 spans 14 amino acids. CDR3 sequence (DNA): TGTGCCATCAGAAGTAGCGGTAGCACAGATACGCAGTATTTT. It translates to CAIRSSGSTDTQYF.

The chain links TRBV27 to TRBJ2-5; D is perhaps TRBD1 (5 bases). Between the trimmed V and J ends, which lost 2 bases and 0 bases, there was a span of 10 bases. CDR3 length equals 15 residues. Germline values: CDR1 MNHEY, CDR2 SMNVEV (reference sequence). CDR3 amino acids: CASSLSRQNQETQYF. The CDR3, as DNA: TGTGCCAGCAGTTTAAGTAGACAGAACCAAGAGACCCAGTACTTC.

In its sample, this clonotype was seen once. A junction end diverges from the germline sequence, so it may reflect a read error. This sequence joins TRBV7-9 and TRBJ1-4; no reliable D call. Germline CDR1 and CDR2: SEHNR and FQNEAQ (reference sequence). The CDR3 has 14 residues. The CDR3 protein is CASSFVATNEKLFF. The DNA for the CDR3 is TGTGCCAGCAGCTTCGTTGCAACTAACGAAAAACTGTTTTTT.